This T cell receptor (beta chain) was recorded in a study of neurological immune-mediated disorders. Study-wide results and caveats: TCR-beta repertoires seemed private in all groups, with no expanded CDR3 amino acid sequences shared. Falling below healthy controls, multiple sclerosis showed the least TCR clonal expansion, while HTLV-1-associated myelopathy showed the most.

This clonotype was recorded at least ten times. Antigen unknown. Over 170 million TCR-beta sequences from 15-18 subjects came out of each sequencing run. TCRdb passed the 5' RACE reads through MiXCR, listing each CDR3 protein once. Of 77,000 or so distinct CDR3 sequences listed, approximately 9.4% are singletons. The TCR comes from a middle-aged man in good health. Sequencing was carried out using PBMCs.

This CDR3 is CASSRTAVAGANVLTF. DNA of the CDR3: TGTGCCAGCAGTCGAACGGCGGTAGCTGGGGCCAACGTCCTGACTTTC. This chain uses TRBV6-5 with TRBJ2-6; D is ambiguous. Germline V gene data show CDR1 as MNHEY and CDR2 as SVGAGI. The CDR3 consists of 16 residues. V gave up 5 bases and J gave up 2 bases, with 13 bases separating them.